Following are 24 T cell receptor beta chains from one sample sequenced in a study of CD4 T cells in relation to SARS-CoV-2 and coronaviruses. Produced via immunoSEQ multiplex PCR; TCRdb's table is partial and in-frame only. The repertoire has 18,000 or so clones, more than 75% of them found once; the top ten carry approximately 19%. Unexposed donor CD4+ T cells date from about 2011-2019, before the COVID-19 pandemic. After more than eight days of culture, CD4+ T cells were isolated. Their target antigens are unknown. Material: CD4+ T cells from PBMCs, cultured in vitro. The receptors were gathered from a human donor in good health.

This sequence joins TRBV18 and TRBJ2-1, with TRBD1 matching 8 bases. Germline trimming cut 6 bases from V and 15 bases from J; bases unmatched to any gene: 16. Germline V gene data show CDR1 as KGHSH and CDR2 as LQKENI. The CDR3 extends over 14 amino acids. The CDR3 protein is CASSPGQDYSRPFF. The CDR3 coding sequence is TGTGCCAGCTCCCCGGGACAGGACTACTCGAGGCCGTTCTTC.

The chain recombines TRBV18 with TRBJ1-1; tentatively, D is TRBD1 (6 bases). The V gene lost 4 bases and the J gene lost 1 base, with 7 bases spanning the gap. This CDR3 has 13 residues. CDR1 KGHSH and CDR2 LQKENI come from the germline V gene. CDR3 nucleotides: TGTGCCAGCTCACAGGGACAGAACACTGAAGCTTTCTTT. Translated, it gives CASSQGQNTEAFF.

This clone was detected only once. The V and J genes are TRBV18 and TRBJ2-4; D not certain. This CDR3 spans 16 amino acids. Looked up from germline, CDR1 is KGHSH and CDR2 is LQKENI. The V end lost 0 bases, the J end lost 0 bases, and 9 bases lay between the germline ends. The CDR3 DNA is TGTGCCAGCTCACCACCGGAGCGACTAGCCAAAAACATTCAGTACTTC. Residues: CASSPPERLAKNIQYF.

The chain joins TRBV11-3 to TRBJ2-2; D is perhaps TRBD2 (6 bases). With 7 bases removed from V and 8 bases from J, the gap between germline ends came to 11 bases. This CDR3 has 12 residues. Germline V gives CDR1 SGHNT, CDR2 YENEEA. CDR3 sequence: CASTNGGGELFF. CDR3 DNA sequence: TGTGCCAGCACCAATGGAGGGGGGGAGCTGTTTTTT.

This chain links TRBV6-5 with TRBJ1-1, with a possible D match to TRBD1 (5 bases). Per germline, CDR1 MNHEY and CDR2 SVGAGI. CDR3 length: 13 residues. Trimming stripped 2 bases from V and 4 bases from J, with 8 bases between. The CDR3 region is CASSYDDSTEAFF. CDR3 sequence (DNA): TGTGCCAGCAGTTACGATGACAGCACTGAAGCTTTCTTT.

CDR3 residues: CASIGERGLMGNQPQHF. DNA for the CDR3: TGTGCCAGTATCGGGGAGAGGGGGCTTATGGGCAATCAGCCCCAGCATTTT. This chain links TRBV19 with TRBJ1-5; 7 bases are a match to TRBD1. Germline values: CDR1 LNHDA, CDR2 SQIVND (reference sequence). The CDR3 runs to 17 residues. With V trimmed by 7 bases and J by 2 bases, 14 bases remained unmatched.

The chain carries TRBV27 and TRBJ2-7, with 8 bases matching TRBD2. Per the germline V gene, CDR1 is MNHEY and CDR2 is SMNVEV (reference sequence). The CDR3 extends over 14 amino acids. V was clipped by 6 bases and J by 4 bases; unmatched bases: 8. The CDR3 DNA is TGTGCCAGCAGCCTCGGGGGGGGTAGGTACGAGCAGTACTTC. Amino acid sequence: CASSLGGGRYEQYF.

This clone was observed once. The rearrangement uses TRBV7-3 and TRBJ2-1; maybe TRBD1 (5 bases). Germline V gene data show CDR1 as SGHTA and CDR2 as FQGTGA. V was clipped by 5 bases and J by 4 bases, with 9 bases between them. The CDR3 totals 13 residues. CDR3 sequence reads: CASSPAGYNEQFF. The CDR3 DNA sequence: TGTGCCAGCAGCCCGGCAGGGTACAATGAGCAGTTCTTC.

This chain connects TRBV5-6 to TRBJ1-5, with a tentative D call TRBD1 (5 bases). Trimming pared 4 bases from V and 7 bases from J, leaving 12 bases between. The CDR3 contains 13 residues. Germline V gene data show CDR1 as SGHDT and CDR2 as YYEEEE. The DNA for the CDR3 is TGTGCCAGCAGCCACCAGGGAGGACAGCCCCAGCATTTT. It yields the protein CASSHQGGQPQHF.

This chain uses TRBV5-1 with TRBJ2-7; the match to TRBD2 covers 10 bases. V lost 0 bases to trimming and J lost 3 bases; unmatched junction nucleotides: 6. CDR3 length: 16 residues. The germline V gene has CDR1 SGHRS and CDR2 YFSETQ. DNA of the CDR3: TGCGCCAGCAGCTTGGCCCTAGCGGGAGAAGGCTACGAGCAGTACTTC. It codes for CASSLALAGEGYEQYF.

V and J are TRBV29-1 and TRBJ2-2; D not certain. The CDR3 has 12 residues. Trimming cost V 1 base and J 6 bases, with 6 bases left between them. CDR1 and CDR2 (germline): SQVTM, ANQGSEA. For the CDR3, the DNA is TGCAGCGTTGAAGCTAGGCCCGGGGAGCTGTTTTTT. Amino acids: CSVEARPGELFF.

V and J are TRBV5-1 and TRBJ2-7; 10 bases map to TRBD2. Germline trimming cut 2 bases from V and 0 bases from J; bases unmatched to any gene: 8. The CDR3 has 17 residues. Germline CDR1 reads SGHRS; CDR2 reads YFSETQ. In DNA form, the CDR3 reads TGCGCCAGCAGCTTCTGGACTAGCGGATCTAGCTCCTACGAGCAGTACTTC. Translation: CASSFWTSGSSSYEQYF.

This clone was recorded a few times. The chain uses TRBV5-1 and TRBJ2-7, with 9 bases lining up with TRBD1. Germline loops: CDR1 SGHRS, CDR2 YFSETQ. V shed 0 bases, J shed 6 bases, and the junction held 4 bases outside the gene matches. The CDR3 is 14 amino acids. DNA of the CDR3: TGCGCCAGCAGCTTGGGGGACAGGGTCGGCGAGCAGTACTTC. Encoded protein: CASSLGDRVGEQYF.

The chain employs TRBV29-1 and TRBJ1-6; no firm D call. CDR1 and CDR2 from the germline V gene are SQVTM and ANQGSEA. CDR3 length equals 14 residues. V was trimmed by 5 bases and J by 8 bases, leaving 16 bases between them. This CDR3 is CSVREGTEDSPLHF. The CDR3 bases are TGCAGCGTTCGAGAGGGCACGGAGGATTCACCCCTCCACTTT.

The rearrangement links TRBV13 to TRBJ1-6; TRBD1 is a possible D gene (5 bases). Germline-derived CDR1 and CDR2 are PRHDT and FYEKMQ (reference sequence). The germline V and J ends were trimmed by 4 bases and 4 bases, with 14 bases remaining between them. The CDR3 loop spans 16 amino acids. The CDR3 DNA is TGTGCCAGCAGCTCGGCGGGGGGGGGTTATAATTCACCCCTCCACTTT. Residues: CASSSAGGGYNSPLHF.

The chain has TRBV4-1 and TRBJ2-7; D not resolved. The V end was cut by 3 bases, the J end by 0 bases, with 9 bases between. Germline CDR1 and CDR2: MGHRA and YSYEKL. This CDR3 comprises 14 residues. The CDR3 nucleotides are TGCGCCAGCAGCCATTCGCTGTACTCCTACGAGCAGTACTTC. As protein: CASSHSLYSYEQYF.

This chain uses TRBV19 with TRBJ1-1; D gene uncertain. V was trimmed by 7 bases and J by 5 bases, leaving 14 bases between them. Germline V CDR1 and CDR2: LNHDA, SQIVND (reference sequence). The CDR3 loop spans 13 amino acids. In DNA form, the CDR3 reads TGTGCCAGTACCTTCAACGGGCGGACTGAAGCTTTCTTT. As protein: CASTFNGRTEAFF.

This clone rates as medium-sized (0.01 to 0.1%). The chain has TRBV6-2 or TRBV6-3 and TRBJ2-7, with TRBD2 matching over 9 bases. The CDR3 extends over 17 amino acids. J lost 2 bases, V lost 2 bases, and 10 bases had no gene match. The germline CDR1 and CDR2 sequences are MNHEY and SVGEGT. DNA for the CDR3: TGTGCCAGCAGTTACCCCCGTTCTCGGACTAGCGCCTACGAGCAGTACTTC. Protein sequence: CASSYPRSRTSAYEQYF.

This clone was observed a handful of times. This sequence joins TRBV7-9 and TRBJ1-2; D may be TRBD1 (6 bases). V lost 3 bases, J lost 5 bases, and 13 bases lay in between. The germline V gene has CDR1 SEHNR and CDR2 FQNEAQ (reference sequence). CDR3 length equals 14 residues. CDR3: CASSFTGIDYGYTF. The DNA of the CDR3 is TGTGCCAGCAGCTTTACAGGGATAGATTATGGCTACACCTTC. Drawing the rest from reference TRBV7-9 and TRBJ1-2, the complete variable domain is DTGVSQNPRHKITKRGQNVTFRCDPISEHNRLYWYRQTLGQGPEFLTYFQNEAQLEKSRLLSDRFSAERPKGSFSTLEIQRTEQGDSAMYLCASSFTGIDYGYTFGSGTRLTVV.

V is TRBV29-1 and J is TRBJ1-5; no clear D. This CDR3 comprises 13 residues. CDR1 and CDR2 from the germline V gene are SQVTM and ANQGSEA. V gave up 7 bases and J gave up 2 bases, with 12 bases separating them. The chain's CDR3 is CSGSAGRNQPQHF. CDR3 DNA sequence: TGCAGCGGATCAGCAGGACGCAATCAGCCCCAGCATTTT.

This clone appeared once. The V call is TRBV5-6, the J call TRBJ2-3; D is possibly TRBD1 or TRBD2 (5 bases each). The ends were cut back, 4 bases at V and 5 bases at J, with 14 bases in the middle. This CDR3 is 14 amino acids long. Germline V lookup: CDR1 SGHDT, CDR2 YYEEEE. CDR3 nucleotides: TGTGCCAGCAGCCTGGTCGCAGGGAGAGATACGCAGTATTTT. The encoded protein is CASSLVAGRDTQYF. Filled out from reference TRBV5-6 and TRBJ2-3, the complete variable domain reads DAGVTQSPTHLIKTRGQQVTLRCSPKSGHDTVSWYQQALGQGPQFIFQYYEEEERQRGNFPDRFSGHQFPNYSSELNVNALLLGDSALYLCASSLVAGRDTQYFGPGTRLTVL.

The chain joins TRBV7-8 to TRBJ1-5; D might be TRBD1 (6 bases). This CDR3 comprises 15 residues. Per germline, CDR1 SGHVS and CDR2 FQNEAQ. V lost 2 bases, J lost 7 bases, and 15 bases lay in between. CDR3 residues: CASSLLAGAEQPQHF. CDR3 DNA sequence: TGTGCCAGCAGCTTATTGGCGGGGGCCGAACAGCCCCAGCATTTT.

The chain has TRBV12-3 or TRBV12-4 and TRBJ2-7; D unresolved. The CDR3 extends over 12 amino acids. The germline V and J ends were trimmed by 6 bases and 5 bases, with 11 bases remaining between them. CDR3 nucleotide sequence: TGTGCCAGCAGGATGAATGTCGACGAGCAGTACTTC. It specifies CASRMNVDEQYF.

The V gene is TRBV5-6, the J gene TRBJ2-7; D remains unclear. The germline gives CDR1 SGHDT, CDR2 YYEEEE. V gave up 1 base and J gave up 5 bases, with 10 bases separating them. The CDR3 sequence is 13 residues long. The CDR3 bases are TGTGCCAGCAGCTTGTGGGCAGAGCACGAGCAGTACTTC. Amino acid sequence: CASSLWAEHEQYF. Full variable domain (remainder filled in from reference TRBV5-6 and TRBJ2-7): DAGVTQSPTHLIKTRGQQVTLRCSPKSGHDTVSWYQQALGQGPQFIFQYYEEEERQRGNFPDRFSGHQFPNYSSELNVNALLLGDSALYLCASSLWAEHEQYFGPGTRLTVT.